This T cell receptor (beta chain) was recovered during a study of T cell repertoires in cytomegalovirus infection. About the research overall: Both CMV infection and a matching HLA type were indicated by public TCR beta signatures.

This clonotype appeared many times. The antigen is undetermined. TCRdb re-called the reads with MiXCR, one entry per CDR3 protein. The sample has some 940,000 distinct CDR3 sequences; around 29% are singletons. Germline V CDR1 and CDR2: SGHTA, FQGNSA. Deletions cut 1 base from V and 12 bases from J, with 16 bases between. The CDR3 is made up of 13 amino acids. Study-level points and caveats: Ex vivo, HLA-C-restricted CMV-specific TCR beta clonotypes prevailed over the rest of the response.

The sequences come from cultured CD8+ T cells from PBMCs, collected from culture after CMV antigen stimulation. This TCR derives from a human donor in good health (CMV status not recorded). Some clones in this sample may be carry-over from other donors' samples. J is TRBJ2-7 and V is TRBV7-2, with a weak D call TRBD1 (5 bases). In DNA, the CDR3 is TGTGCCAGCAGCTTAGTCGACAGACAAGGGCCGTACTTC. Protein sequence: CASSLVDRQGPYF.